The 20 T cell receptor beta chains reported below all come from one sample, sequenced in a study of blood T cell repertoires in COVID-19. Libraries were prepared by immunoSEQ multiplex PCR; TCRdb keeps only in-frame clonotypes and omits some of them. The data hold fewer than 400,000 clones, with about 87% observed a single time. Specimen: PBMCs or T cells enriched from blood (not recorded which). All receptors derive from a woman between 18 and 29 years old who had recovered from COVID-19.

This chain uses TRBV5-4 with TRBJ1-1, with D possibly TRBD1 on 5 matching bases. Germline V gene data show CDR1 as SGHNT and CDR2 as YYREEE (reference sequence). V was cut by 1 base and J by 0 bases, with 13 bases left in between. This CDR3 comprises 16 residues. The CDR3 sequence is CASSLTRQSLNTEAFF. DNA for the CDR3: TGTGCCAGCAGCTTGACGAGACAGAGTTTGAACACTGAAGCTTTCTTT.

CDR3 in amino acids: CASSLVLAAYNEQFF. The CDR3, as DNA: TGTGCCAGCAGCTTAGTACTAGCGGCCTACAATGAGCAGTTCTTC. This chain joins TRBV7-9 and TRBJ2-1; 8 positions match TRBD2. V was clipped by 1 base and J by 2 bases; unmatched bases: 1. The CDR3 has 15 amino acids. CDR1 and CDR2 from the germline V gene are SEHNR and FQNEAQ (reference sequence).

The rearrangement links TRBV9 to TRBJ2-1; TRBD2 agrees at 7 bases. Looked up from germline, CDR1 is SGDLS and CDR2 is YYNGEE. With V trimmed by 0 bases and J by 8 bases, 5 bases remained unmatched. This CDR3 is built from 14 residues. The CDR3 protein is CASSVDGGVYEQFF. DNA of the CDR3: TGTGCCAGCAGCGTAGATGGGGGGGTATATGAGCAGTTCTTC.

This chain uses TRBV9 with TRBJ1-3, with D unresolved. This CDR3 comprises 15 residues. Germline V gene data show CDR1 as SGDLS and CDR2 as YYNGEE. V was trimmed by 3 bases and J by 0 bases, leaving 10 bases between them. CDR3 protein: CASSGGVGSGNTIYF. In nucleotides, the CDR3 is TGTGCCAGCAGCGGAGGAGTGGGCTCTGGAAACACCATATATTTT.

The chain employs TRBV20-1 and TRBJ1-5, with D perhaps matching TRBD1 (5 bases). Germline V lookup: CDR1 DFQATT, CDR2 SNEGSKA (reference sequence). Trimming left V 3 bases short and J 2 bases short, with 11 bases between. The CDR3 is made up of 14 amino acids. CDR3 in amino acids: CSASPGGGNQPQHF. In DNA, the CDR3 is TGCAGTGCTAGTCCGGGGGGGGGCAATCAGCCCCAGCATTTT.

V and J are TRBV6-5 and TRBJ1-2, with D possibly matching TRBD1 (6 bases). CDR1 and CDR2 (germline): MNHEY, SVGAGI. Trimming cost V 0 bases and J 8 bases, with 16 bases left between them. The CDR3 totals 15 residues. CDR3 coding DNA: TGTGCCAGCAGTTACTCGGGGGGGGGCGTCAGCGGCTACACCTTC. This translates into CASSYSGGGVSGYTF.

The V gene is TRBV9, the J gene TRBJ2-1; no firm D call. The V gene lost 0 bases and the J gene lost 2 bases, with 9 bases spanning the gap. The germline V gene has CDR1 SGDLS and CDR2 YYNGEE. The CDR3 loop spans 15 amino acids. The CDR3 DNA reads TGTGCCAGCAGCGTAGGGAGTATCACCTACAATGAGCAGTTCTTC. It translates to CASSVGSITYNEQFF.

This chain joins TRBV4-1 and TRBJ2-2; D is ambiguous. Germline values: CDR1 MGHRA, CDR2 YSYEKL. V was pared by 0 bases and J by 8 bases, with 4 bases between. The CDR3 covers 12 residues. The CDR3 DNA follows: TGCGCCAGCAGCCAAGAGGCTGGGGAGCTGTTTTTT. The encoded protein is CASSQEAGELFF.

In its sample, this clone was seen a few times. The gene calls are TRBV10-3 and TRBJ1-3; D gene uncertain. Trimming left V 8 bases short and J 0 bases short, with 11 bases between. The CDR3 runs 14 residues. Germline CDR1 and CDR2: ENHRY and SYGVKD. CDR3 in DNA: TGTGCCATCGGTTGGGCAGACTCTGGAAACACCATATATTTT. Amino acid sequence: CAIGWADSGNTIYF.

The rearrangement uses TRBV7-8 and TRBJ2-5; weak D call: TRBD1 (6 bases). This CDR3 has 14 amino acids. Germline V gene lookup returns CDR1 SGHVS and CDR2 FQNEAQ. The V end lost 5 bases, the J end lost 2 bases, and 12 bases lay between the germline ends. In DNA form, the CDR3 reads TGTGCCAGCAGCACCGGACAGATACAAGAGACCCAGTACTTC. As protein: CASSTGQIQETQYF. The complete variable domain, with remaining parts taken from reference TRBV7-8 and TRBJ2-5, reads GAGVSQSPRYKVAKRGQDVALRCDPISGHVSLFWYQQALGQGPEFLTYFQNEAQLDKSGLPSDRFFAERPEGSVSTLKIQRTQQEDSAVYLCASSTGQIQETQYFGPGTRLLVL.

The chain combines TRBV10-3 with TRBJ1-5; TRBD1 might be the D (6 bases). V lost 8 bases, J lost 0 bases, and 14 bases lay in between. Germline assignment: CDR1 ENHRY and CDR2 SYGVKD. This CDR3 has 15 amino acids. The CDR3 spells CAIHEGTNSNQPQHF. CDR3 DNA sequence: TGTGCCATCCACGAGGGGACAAATAGCAATCAGCCCCAGCATTTT.

This clone appeared a single time. This rearrangement joins TRBV6-1 to TRBJ2-7, with D possibly matching TRBD2 (6 bases). In germline, CDR1 is MNHNS, CDR2 SASEGT. This CDR3 is 13 amino acids long. Trimming removed 2 bases from V and 3 bases from J, with 8 bases in between. The CDR3 loop reads CASSERGYYEQYF. The CDR3 DNA is TGTGCCAGCAGTGAACGGGGGTACTACGAGCAGTACTTC.

The chain employs TRBV18 and TRBJ2-1, with no clear D. Trimming removed 1 base at V and 5 bases at J, with 9 bases between. The germline gives CDR1 KGHSH, CDR2 LQKENI. The CDR3 has 14 residues. CDR3 sequence: CASSPRPADNEQFF. CDR3 DNA: TGTGCCAGCTCACCACGGCCCGCCGACAATGAGCAGTTCTTC.

This sequence joins TRBV15 and TRBJ2-1, with 7 bases fitting TRBD2. Looked up from germline, CDR1 is LNHNV and CDR2 is YYDKDF (reference sequence). Trimming took 5 bases from V and 3 from J; bases not matched to a gene: 7. The CDR3 consists of 15 residues. CDR3 residues: CATSFGEGYYNEQFF. For the CDR3, the DNA is TGTGCCACCAGCTTCGGGGAGGGCTACTACAATGAGCAGTTCTTC.

V and J are TRBV18 and TRBJ2-5, with 7 bases matching TRBD2. CDR3 length equals 15 residues. V shed 4 bases, J shed 5 bases, and the junction held 10 bases outside the gene matches. Germline CDR1 reads KGHSH; CDR2 reads LQKENI. CDR3 sequence (DNA): TGTGCCAGCTCACGCGCAACGGGGGGAAGCGAGACCCAGTACTTC. It codes for CASSRATGGSETQYF.

The chain is built from TRBV6-5 and TRBJ1-2; the match to TRBD1 covers 12 bases. Germline trimming cut 6 bases from V and 10 bases from J; bases unmatched to any gene: 12. This CDR3 contains 15 residues. CDR1 is MNHEY, CDR2 SVGAGI, per germline. CDR3 in DNA: TGTGCCAGCAGGGCCCCGGGACAGGGGGCGTTGAACTACACCTTC. Its protein product is CASRAPGQGALNYTF.

This chain uses TRBV28 with TRBJ1-6, with no clear D. Trimming stripped 8 bases from V and 9 bases from J, with 17 bases between. The CDR3 covers 14 residues. CDR1 MDHEN and CDR2 SYDVKM come from the germline V gene. The CDR3 loop reads CASLSGSFSSPLHF. The CDR3 coding sequence is TGTGCCAGCTTGTCAGGCTCCTTCTCTTCACCCCTCCACTTT.

This chain connects TRBV24-1 to TRBJ2-2; D is ambiguous. Trimming cost V 4 bases and J 2 bases, with 4 bases left between them. Germline CDR1 KGHDR, CDR2 SFDVKD. The CDR3 is 13 residues long. The CDR3 DNA follows: TGTGCCACCAGTGACCATAACACCGGGGAGCTGTTTTTT. Protein sequence: CATSDHNTGELFF.

This clone has a handful of counts. The rearrangement links TRBV28 to TRBJ1-2, with TRBD1 matching 8 bases. Germline V gene sequence: CDR1 MDHEN, CDR2 SYDVKM. Trimming cost V 2 bases and J 6 bases; bases outside gene matches: 8. This CDR3 spans 15 amino acids. CDR3: CASSLGGVQGDGYTF. Here the CDR3 DNA reads TGTGCCAGCAGTTTAGGCGGAGTACAGGGGGATGGCTACACCTTC.

This clone was observed once. The chain combines TRBV2 with TRBJ2-1; the match to TRBD2 covers 10 bases. CDR1 and CDR2 from the germline V gene are SNHLY and FYNNEI. The CDR3 is made up of 17 amino acids. Trimming removed 5 bases from V and 4 bases from J; junction bases left unmatched: 11. The CDR3 reads CASSFTPWTSGYNEQFF. The CDR3 DNA reads as TGTGCCAGCAGTTTTACCCCATGGACTAGCGGTTACAATGAGCAGTTCTTC.